Listed below are T cell receptor beta chains from one sample, sequenced in a study of patients and donors after allogeneic stem cell transplantation. TCRdb re-analysed the RT-PCR reads in MiXCR, keeping a single row per CDR3 protein. This sample has approximately 99,000 distinct CDR3 sequences, with around 38% found just once. The specimen was blood, either unsorted or a sorted T cell fraction (not recorded which). The receptors come from a human donor who was either an allogeneic HSCT recipient or a stem cell or donor lymphocyte infusion donor (not recorded which). It is not recorded whose cells these are; they may come from a transplant donor. CDR3s include the opening cysteine and the closing phenylalanine or tryptophan. D genes are given only for firm matches. Clone size is not always given. Where it is, it says once, few, many or a class for expanded clones.

V	size	D	length	J	CDR3	DNA
TRBV30	.	TRBD2	13	TRBJ2-3	CAWMAGGTDTQYF	TGTGCCTGGATGGCGGGAGGGACAGATACGCAGTATTTT
TRBV12-3/TRBV12-4	.	.	12	TRBJ1-1	CASSPGVAEAFF	TGTGCCAGCAGCCCAGGGGTCGCTGAAGCTTTCTTT
TRBV20-1	few	.	17	TRBJ1-1	CSAHSGRAGAKNTEAFF	TGCAGTGCTCATTCAGGGCGGGCAGGGGCGAAGAACACTGAAGCTTTCTTT
TRBV3-1	few	.	14	TRBJ1-5	CASSQADAGQPQHF	TGTGCCAGCAGCCAGGCTGATGCCGGCCAGCCCCAGCATTTT
TRBV5-1	few	TRBD1	14	TRBJ1-1	CASSLGQGGTEAFF	TGCGCCAGCAGCTTAGGACAGGGAGGGACTGAAGCTTTCTTT
TRBV5-1	.	.	13	TRBJ2-3	CASRDWGTDTQYF	TGCGCCAGCAGGGACTGGGGCACAGATACGCAGTATTTT
TRBV7-2	few	TRBD1	14	TRBJ1-5	CASSRDRGNQPQHF	TGTGCCAGCAGCCGGGACAGGGGCAATCAGCCCCAGCATTTT
TRBV12-3/TRBV12-4	few	TRBD2	15	TRBJ2-3	CASSFRLAGADTQYF	TGTGCCAGCAGTTTTCGACTAGCGGGAGCAGATACGCAGTATTTT
TRBV7-6	few	TRBD1	15	TRBJ1-5	CASSLSGTGNQPQHF	TGTGCCAGCAGCTTATCCGGGACAGGTAATCAGCCCCAGCATTTT
TRBV12-3/TRBV12-4	.	.	12	TRBJ2-2	CASSSYTGELFF	TGTGCCAGCAGTTCGTACACCGGGGAGCTGTTTTTT
TRBV27	many	.	15	TRBJ1-2	CASSFLKNQGYGYTF	TGTGCCAGCAGTTTCCTAAAAAATCAGGGGTATGGCTACACCTTC
TRBV27	.	TRBD2	17	TRBJ2-1	CASSPIRTSGIHNEQFF	TGTGCCAGCAGTCCGATCCGGACTAGCGGGATACACAATGAGCAGTTCTTC
TRBV20-1	many	.	16	TRBJ1-6	CSAPPSSSSYNSPLHF	TGCAGTGCTCCGCCGTCGTCCAGCTCCTATAATTCACCCCTCCACTTT
TRBV12-3/TRBV12-4	few	.	16	TRBJ2-4	CASSISPFVSKNIQYF	TGTGCCAGCAGCATCAGTCCCTTCGTATCCAAAAACATTCAGTACTTC
TRBV12-3/TRBV12-4	few	TRBD1	15	TRBJ1-1	CASSPGQGKGTEAFF	TGTGCCAGCAGTCCAGGACAGGGAAAAGGCACTGAAGCTTTCTTT
TRBV7-2	few	TRBD2	15	TRBJ2-4	CASSPSSGRVNIQYF	TGTGCCAGCAGCCCAAGTAGCGGGAGGGTTAACATTCAGTACTTC
TRBV4-2	few	TRBD2	16	TRBJ2-5	CASSQDSGRGQETQYF	TGTGCCAGCAGCCAGGATAGCGGGAGGGGTCAAGAGACCCAGTACTTC
TRBV18	few	TRBD2	16	TRBJ2-7	CASSPPRREGSYEQYF	TGTGCCAGCTCACCACCGAGGCGGGAGGGTTCCTACGAGCAGTACTTC
TRBV7-9	.	.	13	TRBJ1-2	CASSLGGNYGYTF	TGTGCCAGCAGCTTGGGGGGTAACTATGGCTACACCTTC
TRBV11-3	few	.	13	TRBJ1-5	CASSFASNQPQHF	TGTGCCAGCAGCTTCGCTAGCAATCAGCCCCAGCATTTT
TRBV12-3/TRBV12-4	.	.	14	TRBJ2-5	CASSLGPFQETQYF	TGTGCCAGCAGTTTGGGCCCTTTCCAAGAGACCCAGTACTTC
TRBV20-1	few	.	17	TRBJ1-6	CSASGGPNLPPNSPLHF	TGCAGTGCTAGTGGGGGGCCCAACCTCCCTCCTAATTCACCCCTCCACTTT
TRBV20-1	few	.	12	TRBJ2-7	CSASQQPYEQYF	TGCAGTGCTAGTCAGCAGCCCTACGAGCAGTACTTC
TRBV14	.	.	13	TRBJ1-4	CASSQDPNVKLFF	TGTGCCAGCAGCCAAGATCCGAACGTAAAACTGTTTTTT
TRBV2	.	.	13	TRBJ1-2	CASSEDPAGGYTF	TGTGCCAGCAGTGAAGACCCCGCGGGAGGCTACACCTTC
TRBV12-3/TRBV12-4	.	TRBD1	15	TRBJ2-2	CASRRDRGNTGELFF	TGTGCCAGCAGAAGGGACAGGGGGAACACCGGGGAGCTGTTTTTT
TRBV6-2/TRBV6-3	.	TRBD1	16	TRBJ2-2	CASSYYDRVYTGELFF	TGTGCCAGCAGTTACTACGACAGGGTGTACACCGGGGAGCTGTTTTTT
TRBV5-6	few	.	16	TRBJ2-7	CASSRGPGLTLTEQYF	TGTGCCAGCAGCAGGGGGCCGGGACTAACTTTAACTGAGCAGTACTTC
TRBV29-1	many	TRBD1	13	TRBJ1-1	CSVQGGLNTEAFF	TGCAGCGTTCAGGGGGGCCTCAACACTGAAGCTTTCTTT
TRBV7-2	.	.	14	TRBJ2-5	CASSLKGNYETQYF	TGTGCCAGCAGTTTAAAGGGGAATTATGAGACCCAGTACTTC
TRBV7-9	few	TRBD1	14	TRBJ1-5	CASSPGQGREPQHF	TGTGCCAGCAGTCCCGGACAGGGAAGGGAGCCCCAGCATTTT
TRBV20-1	few	.	15	TRBJ1-2	CSARGLRGVNYGYTF	TGCAGTGCTAGAGGATTGAGGGGAGTGAACTATGGCTACACCTTC
TRBV6-5	.	.	12	TRBJ2-2	CASTYWGGELFF	TGTGCCAGCACCTACTGGGGCGGGGAGCTGTTTTTT
TRBV20-1	.	.	13	TRBJ1-6	CSAIQGGNSPLHF	TGCAGTGCCATACAGGGTGGTAATTCACCCCTCCACTTT
TRBV28	many	.	15	TRBJ1-2	CASSFPVWREDGYTF	TGTGCCAGCAGTTTTCCGGTTTGGCGAGAGGATGGCTACACCTTC
TRBV7-9	once	TRBD2	16	TRBJ2-3	CASSLGLAGRTDTQYF	TGTGCCAGCAGCCTGGGACTAGCGGGACGTACAGATACGCAGTATTTT
TRBV5-6	.	TRBD1	14	TRBJ2-7	CASSLTGQPYEQYF	TGTGCCAGCAGCTTAACGGGACAGCCCTACGAGCAGTACTTC
TRBV27	.	.	15	TRBJ1-1	CASSLSPLFGTEAFF	TGTGCCAGCAGTTTATCGCCCCTCTTTGGAACTGAAGCTTTCTTT
TRBV12-3/TRBV12-4	.	.	14	TRBJ2-2	CASSLYGYTGELFF	TGTGCCAGCAGTTTATACGGGTACACCGGGGAGCTGTTTTTT
TRBV6-2/TRBV6-3	.	.	15	TRBJ2-5	CASSYTGLQGETQYF	TGTGCCAGCAGTTACACCGGGCTTCAGGGAGAGACCCAGTACTTC
TRBV6-5	.	.	16	TRBJ2-5	CASSAAPGGIKETQYF	TGTGCCAGCAGTGCCGCTCCTGGCGGGATCAAAGAGACCCAGTACTTC
TRBV27	few	TRBD1	15	TRBJ2-3	CASRRNRGLGDTQYF	TGTGCCAGCCGTAGAAACAGGGGGCTCGGGGATACGCAGTATTTT
TRBV4-2	once	TRBD1	17	TRBJ2-2	CASSQDIVRGLAGELFF	TGTGCCAGCAGCCAAGATATAGTCAGGGGGCTAGCCGGGGAGCTGTTTTTT